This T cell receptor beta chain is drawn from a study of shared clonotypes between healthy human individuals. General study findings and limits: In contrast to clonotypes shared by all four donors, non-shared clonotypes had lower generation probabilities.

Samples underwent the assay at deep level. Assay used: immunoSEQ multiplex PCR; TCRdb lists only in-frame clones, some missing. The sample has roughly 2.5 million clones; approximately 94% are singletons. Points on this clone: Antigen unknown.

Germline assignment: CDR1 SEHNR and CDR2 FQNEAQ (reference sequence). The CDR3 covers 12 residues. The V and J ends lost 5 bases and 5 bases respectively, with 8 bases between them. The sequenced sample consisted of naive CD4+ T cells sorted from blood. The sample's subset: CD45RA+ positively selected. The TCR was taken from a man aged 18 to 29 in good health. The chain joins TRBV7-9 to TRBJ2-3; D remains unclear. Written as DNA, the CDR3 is TGTGCCAGCAGCCCTATGGTAGATACGCAGTATTTT. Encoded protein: CASSPMVDTQYF.